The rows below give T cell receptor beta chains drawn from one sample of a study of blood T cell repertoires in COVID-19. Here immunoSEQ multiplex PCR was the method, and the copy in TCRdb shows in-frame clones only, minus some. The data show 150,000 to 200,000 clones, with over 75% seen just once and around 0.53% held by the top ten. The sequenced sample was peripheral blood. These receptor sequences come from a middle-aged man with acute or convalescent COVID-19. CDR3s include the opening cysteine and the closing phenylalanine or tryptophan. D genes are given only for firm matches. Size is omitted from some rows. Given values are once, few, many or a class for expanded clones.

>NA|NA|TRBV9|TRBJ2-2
CASSPRRETGELFF
TGTGCCAGCAGCCCTAGGAGGGAGACCGGGGAGCTGTTTTTT
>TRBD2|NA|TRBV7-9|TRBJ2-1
CASSRIAAGAGSYNEQFF
TGTGCCAGCAGCCGCATAGCAGCGGGAGCGGGATCCTACAATGAGCAGTTCTTC
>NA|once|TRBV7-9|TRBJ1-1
CASSLSSNTEAFF
TGTGCCAGCAGCCTTTCCTCGAACACTGAAGCTTTCTTT
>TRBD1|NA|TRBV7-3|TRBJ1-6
CASSLRGRGNSPLHF
TGTGCCAGCAGCCTAAGGGGGCGCGGGAATTCACCCCTCCACTTT
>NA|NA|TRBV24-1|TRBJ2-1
CATEYRGGDEQFF
TGTGCCACCGAATACAGGGGGGGAGATGAGCAGTTCTTC
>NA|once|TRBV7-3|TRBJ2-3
CASSPNRGNTDTQYF
TGTGCCAGCAGCCCCAACCGGGGGAACACAGATACGCAGTATTTT
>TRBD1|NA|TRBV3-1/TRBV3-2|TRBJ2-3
CASSHRPTGSTDTQYF
TGTGCCAGCAGCCATCGCCCGACAGGGAGCACAGATACGCAGTATTTT
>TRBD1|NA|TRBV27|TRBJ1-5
CAQVSRGLSNSNQPQHF
TGTGCCCAAGTTAGCAGGGGGCTATCGAATAGCAATCAGCCCCAGCATTTT
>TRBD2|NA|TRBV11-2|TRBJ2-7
CASSQPAGLAVYEQYF
TGTGCCAGCAGCCAGCCAGCTGGACTAGCGGTCTACGAGCAGTACTTC
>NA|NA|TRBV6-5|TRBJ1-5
CASSYQLGAGQPQHF
TGTGCCAGCAGTTACCAGTTGGGGGCAGGTCAGCCCCAGCATTTT
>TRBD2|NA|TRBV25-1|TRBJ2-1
CASSELGQTGGRIEQFF
TGTGCCAGCAGTGAATTAGGGCAGACTGGCGGGAGAATTGAGCAGTTCTTC
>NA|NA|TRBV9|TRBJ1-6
CASSVAPGSNSPLHF
TGTGCCAGCAGCGTAGCCCCCGGGAGTAATTCACCCCTCCACTTT
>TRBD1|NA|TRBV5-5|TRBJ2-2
CASSWMTGTGELFF
TGTGCCAGCAGCTGGATGACAGGGACCGGGGAGCTGTTTTTT
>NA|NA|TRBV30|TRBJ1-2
CAWSPKWEGGNYGYTF
TGTGCCTGGAGTCCGAAATGGGAGGGAGGTAACTATGGCTACACCTTC
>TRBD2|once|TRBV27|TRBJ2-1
CASSLSSGTEQFF
TGTGCCAGCAGTTTATCTAGCGGGACTGAGCAGTTCTTC
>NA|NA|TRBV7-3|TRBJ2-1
CASSLTLSASSNEQFF
TGTGCCAGCAGCTTAACACTCTCGGCTAGCTCCAATGAGCAGTTCTTC
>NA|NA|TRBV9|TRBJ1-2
CASSVGGRTWDGYTF
TGTGCCAGCAGCGTAGGCGGGAGGACCTGGGATGGCTACACCTTC
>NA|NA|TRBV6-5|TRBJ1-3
CASRQNSGNTIYF
TGTGCCAGCAGACAAAACTCTGGAAACACCATATATTTT
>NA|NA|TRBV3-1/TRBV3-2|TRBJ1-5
CASSQVIGNQPQHF
TGTGCCAGCAGCCAAGTAATCGGCAATCAGCCCCAGCATTTT
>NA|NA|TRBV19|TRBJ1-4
CASSNQGFGEKLFF
TGTGCCAGTAGTAACCAGGGTTTCGGTGAAAAACTGTTTTTT
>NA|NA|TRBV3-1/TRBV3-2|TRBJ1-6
CASSQDYNLPLHF
TGTGCCAGCAGCCAAGACTATAATTTACCCCTCCACTTT
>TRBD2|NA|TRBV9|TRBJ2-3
CASSRLAGGTDTQYF
TGTGCCAGCAGCCGACTAGCGGGAGGGACAGATACGCAGTATTTT
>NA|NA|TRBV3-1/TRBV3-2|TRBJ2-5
CASSQDLARETQYF
TGTGCCAGCAGCCAAGATCTAGCCCGAGAGACCCAGTACTTC
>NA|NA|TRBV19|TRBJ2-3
CASSNPSGQNTDTQYF
TGTGCCAGTAGTAACCCCTCGGGACAAAACACAGATACGCAGTATTTT
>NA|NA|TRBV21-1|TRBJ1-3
CASSKAWGVSSGNTIYF
TGTGCCAGCAGCAAAGCGTGGGGCGTGAGCTCTGGAAACACCATATATTTT
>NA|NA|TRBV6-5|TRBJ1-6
CASTFVGLENSPLHF
TGTGCCAGCACCTTCGTTGGATTGGAGAATTCACCCCTCCACTTT
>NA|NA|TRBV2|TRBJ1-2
CASSVVLQAKGYTF
TGTGCCAGCAGTGTCGTTTTACAGGCGAAAGGCTACACCTTC
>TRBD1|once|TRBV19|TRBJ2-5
CASTPTGDGGKTQYF
TGTGCCAGTACCCCGACAGGGGATGGCGGAAAGACCCAGTACTTC
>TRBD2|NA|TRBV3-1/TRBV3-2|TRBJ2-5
CASSQDLAGGPRYF
TGTGCCAGCAGCCAAGATCTAGCGGGGGGGCCTAGGTACTTC
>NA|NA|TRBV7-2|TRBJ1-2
CASSLAFKGFGGYTF
TGTGCCAGCAGCTTAGCGTTTAAGGGGTTTGGAGGCTACACCTTC
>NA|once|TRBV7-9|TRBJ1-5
CASSLGADQPQHF
TGTGCCAGCAGCTTAGGGGCAGATCAGCCCCAGCATTTT
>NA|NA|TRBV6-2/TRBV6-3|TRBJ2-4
CASSDTIVGNIQYF
TGTGCCAGCAGTGACACAATTGTTGGAAACATTCAGTACTTC
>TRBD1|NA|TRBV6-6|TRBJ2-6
CASRLTGGAGANVLTF
TGTGCCAGCAGGTTGACAGGGGGTGCTGGGGCCAACGTCCTGACTTTC
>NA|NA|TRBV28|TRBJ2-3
CTSGGTGVEDTQYF
TGTACCAGCGGGGGGACAGGGGTGGAAGATACGCAGTATTTT
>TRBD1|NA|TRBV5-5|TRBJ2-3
CASSLAVGGGDTQYF
TGTGCCAGCAGCTTGGCCGTAGGGGGCGGGGATACGCAGTATTTT
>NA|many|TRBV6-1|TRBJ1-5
CASSERVRNQPQHF
TGTGCCAGCAGTGAACGGGTCCGCAATCAGCCCCAGCATTTT
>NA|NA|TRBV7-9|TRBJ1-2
CASSLGPSKGRDGYTF
TGTGCCAGCAGCTTAGGACCATCGAAGGGGAGGGATGGCTACACCTTC
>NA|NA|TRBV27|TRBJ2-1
CASSPVSYNEQFF
TGTGCCAGCAGTCCGGTCTCCTACAATGAGCAGTTCTTC
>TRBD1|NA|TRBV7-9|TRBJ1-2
CASTSDADRGYGYTF
TGTGCCAGCACCAGTGACGCGGACAGGGGCTATGGCTACACCTTC
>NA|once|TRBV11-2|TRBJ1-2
CASSLSTGWGYGYTF
TGTGCCAGCAGCTTAAGTACAGGTTGGGGTTATGGCTACACCTTC
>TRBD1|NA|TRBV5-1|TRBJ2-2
CASSFTPPGQTIGELFF
TGCGCCAGCAGCTTCACCCCACCGGGACAGACAATCGGGGAGCTGTTTTTT
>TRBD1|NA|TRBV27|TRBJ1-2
CASSLRDRGFYGYTF
TGTGCCAGCAGTTTAAGGGACAGGGGGTTCTATGGCTACACCTTC
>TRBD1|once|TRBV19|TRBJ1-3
CASSRRDSGNTIYF
TGTGCCAGTAGTAGACGGGACAGTGGAAACACCATATATTTT
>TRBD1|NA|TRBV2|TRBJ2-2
CASKEGTGGKTGELFF
TGTGCCAGCAAGGAGGGGACAGGGGGGAAGACCGGGGAGCTGTTTTTT
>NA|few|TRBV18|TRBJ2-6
CASSRPTGIGANVLTF
TGTGCCAGCTCACGGCCAACAGGCATTGGGGCCAACGTCCTGACTTTC
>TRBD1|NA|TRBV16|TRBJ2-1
CASSHPGQGKNEQFF
TGTGCCAGCAGCCACCCGGGACAGGGTAAAAATGAGCAGTTCTTC
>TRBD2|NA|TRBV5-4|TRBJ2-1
CASSLGLAGVGEQFF
TGTGCCAGCAGCTTGGGTCTAGCGGGAGTTGGTGAGCAGTTCTTC
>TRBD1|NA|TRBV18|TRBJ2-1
CASSRQGIYNEQFF
TGTGCCAGCTCAAGACAGGGGATCTACAATGAGCAGTTCTTC
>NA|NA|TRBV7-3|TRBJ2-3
CASSSFHHEGDADTQYF
TGTGCCAGCAGCTCCTTTCACCATGAGGGCGATGCAGATACGCAGTATTTT
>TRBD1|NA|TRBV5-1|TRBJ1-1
CASKEGATEAFF
TGCGCCAGCAAAGAGGGGGCCACTGAAGCTTTCTTT